Following are 30 T cell receptor beta chains from one sample sequenced in a study of T-cell memory formation after mild COVID-19. TCRdb fed the 5' RACE reads into MiXCR, producing one record per CDR3 protein. The table includes about 350,000 distinct CDR3 sequences, roughly 13% detected once. The sequenced sample consisted of PBMCs or a T cell subset sorted from them (not recorded which). The receptors originated from a man in his late teens or twenties who had mild COVID-19 (a few samples of this study predate the infection). Cell type and time point are not known.

Turning to this clonotype: At one boundary the junction diverges from the germline segment, which might be a read error. The CDR3 sequence: CAGSPLGGGTRVDTEAFF. Here the CDR3 DNA reads TGTGCCGGCAGCCCACTCGGCGGGGGCACAAGGGTGGACACTGAAGCTTTCTTT. The genes are TRBV11-2 and TRBJ1-1; weak D call: TRBD1 (6 bases). This CDR3 comprises 18 residues. Germline CDR1 reads SGHAT; CDR2 reads FQNNGV.

This clonotype has just a few counts. This chain links TRBV7-9 with TRBJ2-1; D may correspond to TRBD1 or TRBD2 (6 bases each). This CDR3 spans 15 amino acids. V was clipped by 4 bases and J by 10 bases, with 20 bases between them. Germline V gene sequence: CDR1 SEHNR, CDR2 FQNEAQ (reference sequence). CDR3 loop: CASSSRGGGPREQFF. CDR3 bases: TGTGCCAGCAGCTCACGAGGGGGAGGCCCCAGAGAGCAGTTCTTC.

The chain couples TRBV18 to TRBJ1-1; the D gene is possibly TRBD1 (5 bases). The V and J ends lost 3 bases and 2 bases respectively, with 13 bases between them. This CDR3 comprises 15 residues. Germline CDR1 and CDR2: KGHSH and LQKENI. CDR3 bases: TGTGCCAGCTCACCCTACCGACAGCCTAACACTGAAGCTTTCTTT. It specifies CASSPYRQPNTEAFF.

The table lists this clonotype with many counts. The V call is TRBV6-5, the J call TRBJ1-5, with D possibly TRBD1 on 5 matching bases. V was pared by 8 bases and J by 5 bases, with 16 bases between. This CDR3 has 14 amino acids. CDR1 is MNHEY and CDR2 is SVGAGI in the germline V gene. CDR3 residues: CASGPRGLYQPQHF. CDR3 in DNA: TGTGCCAGCGGGCCACGGGGGTTATATCAGCCCCAGCATTTT.

V usage is TRBV6-5 and J usage is TRBJ2-1; the match to TRBD1 covers 9 bases. CDR1 and CDR2 (germline): MNHEY, SVGAGI. After removal of 5 bases from V and 7 bases from J, the junction contained 9 bases not matched to a gene. The CDR3 spans 15 residues. This CDR3 reads CASSPLGQGWNEQFF. The DNA for the CDR3 is TGTGCCAGCAGTCCCCTGGGACAGGGATGGAATGAGCAGTTCTTC.

This clonotype has at least ten counts. The rearrangement joins TRBV7-2 to TRBJ2-3; D remains ambiguous. The V end was cut by 5 bases, the J end by 6 bases, with 9 bases between. Germline V gene sequence: CDR1 SGHTA, CDR2 FQGNSA. There are 12 residues in the CDR3. CDR3 amino acids: CASSPMGDTQYF. The CDR3 coding sequence is TGTGCCAGCAGCCCTATGGGGGATACGCAGTATTTT.

This clonotype was observed a few times. V usage is TRBV12-3 or TRBV12-4 and J usage is TRBJ2-5; no clear D gene. Trimming cost V 5 bases and J 2 bases, with 12 bases left between them. The CDR3 loop spans 14 amino acids. This CDR3 is CASSLWVVQETQYF. The CDR3 nucleotides read TGTGCCAGCAGTCTCTGGGTCGTACAAGAGACCCAGTACTTC.

This clonotype was recorded once. V and J are TRBV6-5 and TRBJ2-6, with D uncertain. The CDR3 runs to 20 residues. The germline CDR1 and CDR2 sequences are MNHEY and SVGAGI. The ends were cut back, 4 bases at V and 1 base at J, with 23 bases in the middle. CDR3 nucleotide sequence: TGTGCCAGCAGTTCCGGTAGTGAAAGACCCTTTTTTTCTGGGGCCAACGTCCTGACTTTC. It codes for CASSSGSERPFFSGANVLTF.

The V call is TRBV28, the J call TRBJ2-7, with D perhaps TRBD2 (5 bases). Trimming pared 4 bases from V and 3 bases from J, leaving 10 bases between. The CDR3 has 13 residues. CDR1 is MDHEN, CDR2 SYDVKM, per germline. The chain's CDR3 is CASSSRVYYEQYV. DNA of the CDR3: TGTGCCAGCAGTTCGAGGGTTTACTACGAGCAGTACGTC.

This clonotype occurred a few times. V usage is TRBV27 and J usage is TRBJ2-1; no clear D. The ends were cut back, 8 bases at V and 13 bases at J, with 24 bases in the middle. Per germline, CDR1 MNHEY and CDR2 SMNVEV (reference sequence). The CDR3 extends over 14 amino acids. In DNA form, the CDR3 reads TGTGCCAGCTCCCCCCGACGTTCGGGTCATTTTCAGTTCTTC. Translation gives CASSPRRSGHFQFF.

Many counts were recorded for this clonotype. The CDR3 DNA reads TGTGCCAGCAGCCCTGACAACAATGAGCAGTTCTTC. This codes for CASSPDNNEQFF. This chain connects TRBV7-9 to TRBJ2-1; D gene ambiguous. The CDR3 runs to 12 residues. Trimming pared 5 bases from V and 5 bases from J, leaving 7 bases between. From germline, CDR1 is SEHNR and CDR2 FQNEAQ (reference sequence).

The chain combines TRBV4-2 with TRBJ2-3; 10 bases are shared with TRBD2. The germline CDR1 and CDR2 sequences are LGHNA and YNFKEQ. The CDR3 is 19 residues long. The V segment lost 2 bases and the J segment 0 bases; nucleotides outside the gene matches: 11. CDR3 in DNA: TGTGCCAGCAGCCAACAGCGGGGGGGAACCGCATCAAGCACAGATACGCAGTATTTT. This translates into CASSQQRGGTASSTDTQYF.

The CDR3 DNA sequence: TGCAGTGCTAGAGCACACCACAATGAGCAGTTCTTC. Translating gives CSARAHHNEQFF. This chain uses TRBV20-1 with TRBJ2-1, with D hard to call. Germline V gene lookup returns CDR1 DFQATT and CDR2 SNEGSKA (reference sequence). The CDR3 extends over 12 amino acids. V lost 1 base and J lost 5, with 6 bases in between.

This clonotype was counted many times. The chain is built from TRBV7-9 and TRBJ2-2, with D uncertain. Germline V lookup: CDR1 SEHNR, CDR2 FQNEAQ (reference sequence). Trimming pared 6 bases from V and 2 bases from J, leaving 13 bases between. The CDR3 runs to 15 residues. The CDR3: CASRPPAVNTGELFF. As DNA, the CDR3 is TGTGCCAGCAGGCCCCCCGCGGTAAACACCGGGGAGCTGTTTTTT.

The chain combines TRBV5-1 with TRBJ1-3, with no clear D. Germline CDR1 reads SGHRS; CDR2 reads YFSETQ. V was clipped by 0 bases and J by 0 bases, with 16 bases between them. This CDR3 region has 18 residues. DNA of the CDR3: TGCGCCAGCAGCTTGGGGGAACCTTTCAAGTACTCTGGAAACACCATATATTTT. This gives the protein CASSLGEPFKYSGNTIYF.

This clonotype was seen a few times. The gene calls are TRBV7-3 and TRBJ2-1, with D unclear. Deletions cut 7 bases from V and 4 bases from J, with 17 bases between. The CDR3 is made up of 15 amino acids. CDR1 and CDR2 (germline): SGHTA, FQGTGA. The CDR3 sequence is CASTNPGQHYNEQFF. The CDR3 DNA reads as TGTGCCAGCACCAATCCGGGCCAGCATTACAATGAGCAGTTCTTC.

This chain joins TRBV12-3 or TRBV12-4 and TRBJ2-7; 8 nucleotides align to TRBD2. The CDR3 spans 14 residues. Trimming at V came to 2 bases and at J to 4 bases, leaving 4 bases not matched to a gene. CDR3 DNA: TGTGCCAGCAGTTTATATGGCGGGGGGTACGAGCAGTACTTC. This translates into CASSLYGGGYEQYF.

This sequence joins TRBV4-1 and TRBJ2-3, with D tentatively TRBD2 (6 bases). The length of the CDR3 is 16 residues. V was pared by 1 base and J by 1 base, with 12 bases between. Germline V gene data show CDR1 as MGHRA and CDR2 as YSYEKL. The CDR3 nucleotides are TGCGCCAGCAGCCAAGTTCGGGGCGGGGGCACAGATACGCAGTATTTT. This gives the protein CASSQVRGGGTDTQYF.

This clonotype was observed a handful of times. The chain employs TRBV7-6 and TRBJ1-1; perhaps TRBD1 as D (5 bases). The germline V gene encodes CDR1 SGHVS and CDR2 FNYEAQ. This CDR3 spans 13 amino acids. With 5 bases removed from V and 4 bases from J, the gap between germline ends came to 11 bases. The CDR3, as DNA: TGTGCCAGCAGCCGGGACCAGGTCACTGAAGCTTTCTTT. Amino acids: CASSRDQVTEAFF.

This sequence joins TRBV18 and TRBJ1-3, with D possibly TRBD1 on 6 matching bases. The germline V and J ends were trimmed by 4 bases and 0 bases, with 10 bases remaining between them. The CDR3 sequence is 15 residues long. CDR1 and CDR2 (germline): KGHSH, LQKENI. The CDR3 region is CASSLDRFSGNTIYF. In nucleotides, the CDR3 is TGTGCCAGCTCACTTGACAGGTTCTCTGGAAACACCATATATTTT.

Many counts were recorded for this clonotype. This rearrangement joins TRBV6-1 to TRBJ2-7; TRBD2 aligns across 11 bases. CDR1 is MNHNS and CDR2 is SASEGT in the germline V gene. The trim removed 6 bases at V and 2 bases at J, leaving 6 bases unmatched. This CDR3 is built from 15 residues. The CDR3 coding sequence is TGTGCCAGCAGCCGTAGCGGGGGGGCGGCCTACGAGCAGTACTTC. Translating it yields CASSRSGGAAYEQYF.

This clonotype turned up a few times. V and J are TRBV7-6 and TRBJ1-2; unclear D gene. V lost 5 bases, J lost 3 bases, and 10 bases lay in between. CDR3 length equals 13 residues. Germline CDR1 reads SGHVS; CDR2 reads FNYEAQ. The CDR3 region has the DNA TGTGCCAGCAGCGCCACGTGGGACTATGGCTACACCTTC. It yields the protein CASSATWDYGYTF. Filled out from reference TRBV7-6 and TRBJ1-2, the complete variable domain reads GAGVSQSPRYKVTKRGQDVALRCDPISGHVSLYWYRQALGQGPEFLTYFNYEAQQDKSGLPNDRFSAERPEGSISTLTIQRTEQRDSAMYRCASSATWDYGYTFGSGTRLTVV.

The rearrangement uses TRBV7-9 and TRBJ2-7; 8 bases are shared with TRBD1. The CDR3 is 15 residues long. Unmatched junction bases numbered 13, after V lost 5 bases and J lost 7 bases. Per the germline V gene, CDR1 is SEHNR and CDR2 is FQNEAQ (reference sequence). CDR3 in amino acids: CASSAVGTGFREQYF. For the CDR3, the DNA is TGTGCCAGCAGCGCGGTCGGGACAGGTTTTAGGGAGCAGTACTTC.

This sequence joins TRBV21-1 and TRBJ2-1. TRBV21-1 is a pseudogene segment. The CDR3 has 13 amino acids. The DNA of the CDR3 is TGTGCCAGCAGCATAGAGCAGCTTCGGTGGCAGTTCTTC. Its translation is CASSIEQLRWQFF.

The chain recombines TRBV11-2 with TRBJ1-5, with TRBD1 matching 8 bases. Per the germline V gene, CDR1 is SGHAT and CDR2 is FQNNGV. The CDR3 has 16 amino acids. The junction had 13 bases not matched to a gene; V was cut back by 4 bases and J by 8 bases. CDR3 amino acids: CASSSIGAGGAEPQHF. The DNA for the CDR3 is TGTGCCAGCAGCTCCATAGGGGCAGGGGGCGCAGAGCCCCAGCATTTT.

A few counts support this clonotype. The chain combines TRBV7-2 with TRBJ2-1; D unclear. Germline CDR1 SGHTA, CDR2 FQGNSA. The CDR3 contains 12 residues. With 2 bases removed from V and 10 bases from J, the gap between germline ends came to 9 bases. The CDR3 bases are TGTGCCAGCAGCTTACACCTTGGCGAGCAGTTCTTC. It codes for CASSLHLGEQFF. Filled out from reference TRBV7-2 and TRBJ2-1, the complete variable domain reads GAGVSQSPSNKVTEKGKDVELRCDPISGHTALYWYRQSLGQGLEFLIYFQGNSAPDKSGLPSDRFSAERTGGSVSTLTIQRTQQEDSAVYLCASSLHLGEQFFGPGTRLTVL.

The chain combines TRBV5-1 with TRBJ2-5; D is uncertain. The CDR3 contains 12 residues. CDR1 SGHRS and CDR2 YFSETQ come from the germline V gene. V was pared by 0 bases and J by 10 bases, with 10 bases between. The CDR3 sequence: CASSLARVGQYF. The CDR3 region has the DNA TGCGCCAGCAGCTTGGCACGAGTAGGCCAGTACTTC.

This clonotype was detected a few times. The chain is built from TRBV4-2 and TRBJ2-5, with 9 bases matching TRBD2. V shed 0 bases, J shed 4 bases, and the junction held 6 bases outside the gene matches. This CDR3 comprises 16 residues. Per germline, CDR1 LGHNA and CDR2 YNFKEQ. The DNA of the CDR3 is TGTGCCAGCAGCCAAGAGGGGCTAGCGGGGAGAGAGACCCAGTACTTC. Amino acid sequence: CASSQEGLAGRETQYF.

The rearrangement links TRBV12-3 or TRBV12-4 to TRBJ2-1, with D maybe TRBD2 (5 bases). The CDR3 runs to 17 residues. V gave up 8 bases and J gave up 0 bases, with 20 bases separating them. CDR3 sequence: CASFTPLTGSSYNEQFF. The CDR3 coding sequence is TGTGCCAGCTTTACCCCCTTGACTGGGAGCTCCTACAATGAGCAGTTCTTC.

Ten or more counts support this clonotype. This sequence joins TRBV9 and TRBJ2-1; D is unresolved. V was pared by 10 bases and J by 2 bases, with 13 bases between. Per the germline V gene, CDR1 is SGDLS and CDR2 is YYNGEE. This CDR3 has 13 residues. The CDR3 protein is CAPVPETYNEQFF. The CDR3 nucleotides are TGTGCCCCTGTACCGGAGACCTACAATGAGCAGTTCTTC.